This passage covers 9 T cell receptor beta chains from one sample sequenced in a study of T cells in Graves' hyperthyroidism and ophthalmopathy. Amplified regions were TCR beta CDR3 sequences from RNA transcripts. When the TCR CDR3 underwent first-round RT-PCR, the HTBI primer set was used. TCRdb fed the multiplex PCR reads into MiXCR, producing one record per CDR3 protein. The sample shows approximately 590,000 distinct CDR3 sequences, around 16% of them seen only once. Sequencing was carried out using blood. These receptors all come from a woman aged 25 to 39 with Graves' hyperthyroidism.

CDR3 region: CASSSRGKNTGELFF. The CDR3 bases are TGTGCCAGCAGCAGCAGGGGGAAGAACACCGGGGAGCTGTTTTTT. The chain employs TRBV5-4 and TRBJ2-2; 7 bases align to TRBD1. Germline loops: CDR1 SGHNT, CDR2 YYREEE (reference sequence). This CDR3 region has 15 residues. V lost 4 bases to trimming and J lost 1 base; unmatched junction nucleotides: 4. The full variable domain, its missing parts supplied by reference TRBV5-4 and TRBJ2-2, is ETGVTQSPTHLIKTRGQQVTLRCSSQSGHNTVSWYQQALGQGPQFIFQYYREEENGRGNFPPRFSGLQFPNYSSELNVNALELDDSALYLCASSSRGKNTGELFFGEGSRLTVL.

This chain connects TRBV6-2 or TRBV6-3 to TRBJ2-7, with a tentative D call TRBD1 (6 bases). Germline V gene lookup returns CDR1 MNHEY and CDR2 SVGEGT. The CDR3 is 14 amino acids. V was clipped by 8 bases and J by 3 bases, with 17 bases between them. CDR3 sequence (DNA): TGTGCCAGCTTGACAGGTCAGACGCTCTACGAGCAGTACTTC. Amino acid sequence: CASLTGQTLYEQYF.

The rearrangement joins TRBV4-1 to TRBJ2-7; no clear D. V was shortened by 1 base and J by 6 bases, with 10 bases between the two germline ends. This CDR3 is 13 amino acids long. Germline V gene data show CDR1 as MGHRA and CDR2 as YSYEKL. CDR3 region: CASSQGSVREQYF. CDR3 nucleotide sequence: TGCGCCAGCAGCCAAGGGTCCGTGCGCGAGCAGTACTTC.

Only a few counts were recorded for this clonotype. J is TRBJ2-5 and V is TRBV19; unclear D gene. Per germline, CDR1 LNHDA and CDR2 SQIVND (reference sequence). Trimming pared 7 bases from V and 5 bases from J, leaving 17 bases between. The CDR3 runs to 14 residues. CDR3 sequence: CASKRWDGEETQYF. CDR3 DNA: TGTGCCAGTAAAAGATGGGATGGCGAGGAGACCCAGTACTTC.

This clonotype was seen at least ten times. The gene calls are TRBV11-2 and TRBJ2-7; possibly TRBD2 for D (5 bases). The V end lost 5 bases, the J end lost 4 bases, and 15 bases lay between the germline ends. This CDR3 comprises 14 residues. The germline V gene has CDR1 SGHAT and CDR2 FQNNGV. The CDR3 region has the DNA TGTGCCAGCAGCCTCGGACTCCAACTTTACGAGCAGTACTTC. Its translation is CASSLGLQLYEQYF.

Concerning this clonotype: A much larger clone is a single base away; this may be a read error. The chain joins TRBV20-1 to TRBJ2-3; 7 nucleotides match TRBD1. Trimming cost V 1 base and J 2 bases; bases outside gene matches: 9. There are 16 residues in the CDR3. Germline V gives CDR1 DFQATT, CDR2 SNEGSKA (reference sequence). This chain's CDR3 is CSARGWNRGVTDTQYF. CDR3 bases: TGCAGTGCTAGAGGTTGGAACAGGGGAGTCACAGATACGCAGTATTTT.

The rearrangement joins TRBV24-1 to TRBJ2-1; 8 nucleotides match TRBD2. J lost 8 bases, V lost 6 bases, and 14 bases had no gene match. This CDR3 is built from 16 residues. The V gene's germline CDR1 is KGHDR and CDR2 SFDVKD. In nucleotides, the CDR3 is TGTGCCACCAGTCCAGCGGGAGAAGCAGGCGTCCATGAGCAGTTCTTC. Its translation is CATSPAGEAGVHEQFF.

This chain joins TRBV5-6 and TRBJ1-5; D may be TRBD1 (5 bases). Per germline, CDR1 SGHDT and CDR2 YYEEEE. Trimming shortened V by 1 base and J by 5 bases, and 16 bases separated the two germline ends. This CDR3 comprises 16 residues. The CDR3 here is CASSLLRGPIDQPQHF. The CDR3 DNA reads TGTGCCAGCAGCTTGCTACGGGGCCCGATCGATCAGCCCCAGCATTTT.

There are many counts of this clonotype. The chain is built from TRBV5-5 and TRBJ2-3, with 8 nucleotides matching TRBD2. Per the germline V gene, CDR1 is SGHKS and CDR2 is YYEKEE (reference sequence). The CDR3 contains 15 residues. The V gene end was trimmed by 5 bases and the J gene end by 5 bases; junction bases not matched to a gene: 10. CDR3 in DNA: TGTGCCAGCAGAGTAGCGGGAAAACGTGGAGATACGCAGTATTTT. It is translated as CASRVAGKRGDTQYF.